A single sample gave rise to the 8 T cell receptor beta chains below, sequenced in a study of PD-L1 blockade in urothelial cancer. The time point denotes: pretreatment peripheral blood. TCRdb's copy holds only in-frame clones and misses some; the assay was immunoSEQ multiplex PCR. This sample has tens of thousands of clones, with about 85% found just once. The sample here was PBMCs, taken around atezolizumab (anti-PD-L1) treatment. The source is a man in his fifties or sixties with urothelial cancer.

The gene calls are TRBV11-2 and TRBJ2-2; 9 nucleotides agree with TRBD2. The ends lost 3 bases at V and 6 bases at J; junction bases unmatched: 17. This CDR3 comprises 19 residues. Germline V gives CDR1 SGHAT, CDR2 FQNNGV. The CDR3 DNA sequence: TGTGCCAGCAGCTTCCCTCCGACGCAGCGGGGGGCCCTATCCGGGGAGCTGTTTTTT. Protein sequence: CASSFPPTQRGALSGELFF.

The chain couples TRBV5-4 to TRBJ1-1; the D is unclear. The V end was cut by 4 bases, the J end by 4 bases, with 20 bases between. Germline V lookup: CDR1 SGHNT, CDR2 YYREEE (reference sequence). CDR3 length: 16 residues. The DNA for the CDR3 is TGTGCCAGCAGCCCGAGGGATCGGGGTGTCCCCACTGAAGCTTTCTTT. Its translation: CASSPRDRGVPTEAFF. Looking up the rest from reference TRBV5-4 and TRBJ1-1 gives the full variable domain: ETGVTQSPTHLIKTRGQQVTLRCSSQSGHNTVSWYQQALGQGPQFIFQYYREEENGRGNFPPRFSGLQFPNYSSELNVNALELDDSALYLCASSPRDRGVPTEAFFGQGTRLTVV.

This clone was seen more than once but under ten times. The V gene is TRBV13, the J gene TRBJ2-1; 8 nucleotides match TRBD1. V lost 8 bases and J lost 4; bases outside the gene matches: 1. The CDR3 runs 12 residues. The V gene's germline CDR1 is PRHDT and CDR2 FYEKMQ (reference sequence). In DNA form, the CDR3 reads TGTGCCAGCCAGGGGGCGTACAATGAGCAGTTCTTC. It specifies CASQGAYNEQFF.

The chain carries TRBV29-1 and TRBJ1-5; TRBD1 matches 7 bases. This CDR3 is 15 amino acids long. Per the germline V gene, CDR1 is SQVTM and CDR2 is ANQGSEA. Germline trimming cut 4 bases from V and 1 base from J; bases unmatched to any gene: 7. CDR3: CSVATGAQSNQPQHF. The CDR3 DNA is TGCAGCGTTGCTACAGGGGCCCAAAGCAATCAGCCCCAGCATTTT.

The chain links TRBV7-2 to TRBJ2-1; TRBD1 matches at 7 bases. Germline trimming cut 3 bases from V and 6 bases from J; bases unmatched to any gene: 5. CDR3 length equals 14 residues. Germline lookup yields CDR1 SGHTA and CDR2 FQGNSA. CDR3 sequence reads: CASSFSDRRNEQFF. Written as DNA, the CDR3 is TGTGCCAGCAGCTTCTCGGACAGGCGCAATGAGCAGTTCTTC.

This chain links TRBV25-1 with TRBJ1-2; 9 nucleotides match TRBD1. Germline V CDR1 and CDR2: MGHDK, SYGVNS. The J segment lost 3 bases and the V segment lost 6 bases, leaving 8 bases of the junction unmatched. This CDR3 has 15 amino acids. This CDR3 is CASSDPGQGHYGYTF. The CDR3 DNA is TGTGCCAGCAGCGATCCGGGACAGGGACACTATGGCTACACCTTC.

The chain employs TRBV30 and TRBJ2-7, with D tentatively TRBD1 (6 bases). Germline-derived CDR1 and CDR2 are GTSNPN and SVGIG (reference sequence). The CDR3 runs to 15 residues. Trimming took off 0 bases at V and 0 bases at J, with 12 bases between the two ends. The CDR3 bases are TGTGCCTGGAGTGTAGGGGGTCCCCTCTCCTACGAGCAGTACTTC. This codes for CAWSVGGPLSYEQYF.

The chain has TRBV5-1 and TRBJ2-3, with 12 bases lining up with TRBD1. Germline lookup yields CDR1 SGHRS and CDR2 YFSETQ. This CDR3 region has 13 residues. V was pared by 7 bases and J by 9 bases, with 6 bases of the junction left unmatched. CDR3 nucleotide sequence: TGCGCCAGCTCGGGACAGGGGGCTGACACGCAGTATTTT. Residues: CASSGQGADTQYF. Supplemented by reference TRBV5-1 and TRBJ2-3, the full variable domain reads KAGVTQTPRYLIKTRGQQVTLSCSPISGHRSVSWYQQTPGQGLQFLFEYFSETQRNKGNFPGRFSGRQFSNSRSEMNVSTLELGDSALYLCASSGQGADTQYFGPGTRLTVL.